The present T cell receptor (beta chain) was sequenced within a study of PD-1 blockade in mismatch repair-deficient tumors. CDR3 length: 16 amino acids. J was trimmed by 1 base and V by 0 bases; bases with no gene match: 2. In germline, CDR1 is SGDLS, CDR2 YYNGEE. Sequencing was performed with immunoSEQ multiplex PCR; in TCRdb, only in-frame clones are kept and a portion is missing. Among about 9,200 clones listed, roughly 86% were seen once. This clone came up once. The antigen remains undetermined. Described time point: roughly 10-day in vitro stimulation with candidate neoantigen peptide 2. The input for sequencing was cells cultured in vitro, taken from a patient treated with pembrolizumab. The sequence came from an adult with mismatch repair-deficient cancer. V gene TRBV9 combines with J gene TRBJ2-2, with 8 bases aligning to TRBD2. This CDR3 is CASSVVLAENTGELFF. The CDR3 nucleotides read TGTGCCAGCAGCGTAGTACTAGCGGAGAACACCGGGGAGCTGTTTTTT.